The rows below give T cell receptor beta chains drawn from one sample of a study of regulatory T cells in long-lasting Graves disease. TCRdb fed the multiplex PCR reads into MiXCR, producing one record per CDR3 protein. The data show over 350,000 distinct CDR3 sequences, with approximately 15% seen just once and 7.8% held by the top ten. The data also belong to a second study, concerning T cells in Graves' hyperthyroidism and ophthalmopathy.

Material: peripheral blood mononuclear cells (PBMCs), obtained at new diagnosis, from a patient treated with antithyroid drugs. The origin of the receptors is a woman aged 40 to 49 with Graves disease. Both conserved end residues are part of each CDR3. The D gene is left open where the match is weak. Part of the rows lack a size; the others show once, few, many or a class for expanded clones.

abundance	j_gene	v_gene	d_gene	CDR3aa	CDR3nt
few	TRBJ2-7	TRBV12-3/TRBV12-4	TRBD2	CASSGRGGGLYEQYF	TGTGCCAGCAGTGGCCGGGGGGGGGGTCTCTACGAGCAGTACTTC
many	TRBJ1-5	TRBV12-3/TRBV12-4	.	CASSLAWGQPQHF	TGTGCCAGCAGTTTAGCGTGGGGGCAGCCCCAGCATTTT
few	TRBJ2-1	TRBV5-1	TRBD2	CASSSLADSSYNEQFF	TGCGCCAGCAGCTCGCTAGCGGATAGCTCCTACAATGAGCAGTTCTTC
.	TRBJ1-1	TRBV5-1	.	CASSLDGLTEAFF	TGCGCCAGCAGCTTGGACGGGCTAACTGAAGCTTTCTTT
.	TRBJ2-7	TRBV4-1	.	CASSQDGRAHEQYF	TGCGCCAGCAGCCAAGATGGGCGGGCCCACGAGCAGTACTTC
few	TRBJ2-1	TRBV4-1	TRBD1	CASSQTGTGYSEQFF	TGCGCCAGCAGCCAGACCGGGACAGGGTATAGTGAGCAGTTCTTC
.	TRBJ2-1	TRBV28	TRBD2	CASSSPGTSANEQFF	TGTGCCAGCAGTTCCCCGGGGACTAGCGCCAATGAGCAGTTCTTC
many	TRBJ2-3	TRBV15	TRBD2	CATSRVLAGFTDTQYF	TGTGCCACCAGCAGAGTACTAGCGGGTTTCACAGATACGCAGTATTTT
many	TRBJ2-3	TRBV28	.	CASSSVSVDTQYF	TGTGCCAGCAGTTCCGTTTCGGTGGATACGCAGTATTTT
.	TRBJ2-7	TRBV7-8	TRBD2	CASSTRLAGEVCEQYF	TGTGCCAGTAGCACCCGACTAGCGGGGGAAGTATGCGAGCAGTACTTC
many	TRBJ2-1	TRBV29-1	.	CSVDRDVYNEQFF	TGCAGCGTTGATAGGGATGTGTACAATGAGCAGTTCTTC
few	TRBJ1-5	TRBV18	.	CASSQNQGNSNQPQHF	TGTGCCAGCTCACAAAACCAGGGGAATAGCAATCAGCCCCAGCATTTT
.	TRBJ1-1	TRBV20-1	.	CSARLDMNTEAFF	TGCAGTGCTAGACTGGACATGAACACTGAAGCTTTCTTT
many	TRBJ2-1	TRBV5-4	TRBD2	CASSVIAGEHNEQFF	TGTGCCAGCAGCGTGATAGCGGGAGAACACAATGAGCAGTTCTTC
.	TRBJ2-3	TRBV5-1	TRBD2	CASSLARGETQYF	TGCGCCAGCAGCTTGGCCCGGGGGGAGACGCAGTATTTT